This TCR beta chain was sequenced for a study of yellow fever vaccine responses in identical twins. TCRdb independently ran MiXCR on the RT-PCR reads; one entry per CDR3 protein. The data show approximately 10,000 distinct CDR3 sequences, with 75% to 90% seen just once and 2.1% held by the top ten. V was trimmed by 0 bases and J by 3 bases, leaving 8 bases between them. The CDR3 is made up of 14 amino acids. Per germline, CDR1 SGDLS and CDR2 YYNGEE. Specimen: T cells from blood (PBMCs), unsorted or a sorted subset (not recorded which), collected before or after yellow fever vaccination (not recorded which). The J gene is TRBJ2-3, the V gene TRBV9; D possibly corresponds to TRBD2 (5 bases). The TCR was taken from a woman under 30 who received the yellow fever vaccine. Here the CDR3 reads CASSVAGRTDTQYF. CDR3 sequence (DNA): TGTGCCAGCAGCGTAGCGGGGAGAACAGATACGCAGTATTTT.